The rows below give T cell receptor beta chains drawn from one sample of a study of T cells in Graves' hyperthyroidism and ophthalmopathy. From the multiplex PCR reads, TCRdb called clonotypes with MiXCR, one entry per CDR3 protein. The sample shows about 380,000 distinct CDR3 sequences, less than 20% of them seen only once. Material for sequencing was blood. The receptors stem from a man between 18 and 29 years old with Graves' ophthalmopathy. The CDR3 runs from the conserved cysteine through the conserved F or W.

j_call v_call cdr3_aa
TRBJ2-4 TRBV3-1 CASGGGAFEYIQYF
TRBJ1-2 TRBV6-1 CASSEKGYGYTF
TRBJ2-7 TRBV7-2 CASSLAAGVGYEQYF
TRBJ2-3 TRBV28 CASSQGSVPDTQYF
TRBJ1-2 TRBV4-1 CASSHAAGGRGYTF
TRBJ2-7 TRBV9 CASSPGVGAYEQYF
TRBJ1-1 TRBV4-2 CASSTTGGSEAFF
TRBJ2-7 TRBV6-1 CASSFDRATYEQYF
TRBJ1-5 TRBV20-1 CSARGLHNSNQPQHF
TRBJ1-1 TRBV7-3 CASSWSGGNTEAFF
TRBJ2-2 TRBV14 CASSPGTPNTGELFF
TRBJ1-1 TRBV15 CATGEGLAEAFF
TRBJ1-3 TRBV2 CASRTSGNTIYF
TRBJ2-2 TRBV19 CASSIEGARELFF
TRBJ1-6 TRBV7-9 CASSLSGRSGSPLHF
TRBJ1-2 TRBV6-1 CASSSKPGGGYGYTF
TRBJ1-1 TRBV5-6 CASSLGTGMNTEAFF
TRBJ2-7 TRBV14 CASSQDIGLAGGYEQYF
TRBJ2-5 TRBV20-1 CSAKAGGPKETQYF
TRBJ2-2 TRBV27 CASSSGGGTGELFF
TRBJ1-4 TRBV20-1 CSARAQGGKLFF
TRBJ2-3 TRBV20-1 CSAPRPDRGSDTQYF
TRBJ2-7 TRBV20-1 CSAIGRGGRYEQYF
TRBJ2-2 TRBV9 CASSVGLSLHTGELFF